This entry lists 10 T cell receptor beta chains sequenced from one sample in a study of STAT5B mutations in CD4+ large granular lymphocyte leukemia. Sequencing used immunoSEQ multiplex PCR; TCRdb keeps in-frame clones, though not all of them. Among 45,000 to 55,000 clones listed, less than 85% were seen once. The sample comprised CD4+ T cells from blood buffy coats. Receptors originate from a human donor in good health.

Only a few counts were recorded for this clone. The chain uses TRBV2 and TRBJ1-1; the D is unclear. This CDR3 spans 12 amino acids. V was cut by 2 bases and J by 1 base, with 2 bases left in between. Germline-derived CDR1 and CDR2 are SNHLY and FYNNEI. As DNA, the CDR3 is TGTGCCAGCAGTGAACAGAACACTGAAGCTTTCTTT. Translated: CASSEQNTEAFF.

The chain carries TRBV19 and TRBJ1-6; TRBD1 aligns across 7 bases. Trimming took 1 base from V and 14 from J; bases not matched to a gene: 11. Germline V gives CDR1 LNHDA, CDR2 SQIVND (reference sequence). The CDR3 runs to 15 residues. The CDR3 coding sequence is TGTGCCAGTAGTATAGCAATCGAGGGGCAGGGGGCCCTCCACTTT. Residues: CASSIAIEGQGALHF.

The chain couples TRBV2 to TRBJ2-4; 11 bases align to TRBD2. The V gene end was trimmed by 3 bases and the J gene end by 2 bases; junction bases not matched to a gene: 6. Germline CDR1 reads SNHLY; CDR2 reads FYNNEI. The CDR3 sequence is 17 residues long. The CDR3 loop reads CASSDGLAGGTKNIQYF. Written as DNA, the CDR3 is TGTGCCAGCAGTGACGGGCTAGCGGGGGGAACCAAAAACATTCAGTACTTC.

CDR3 loop: CASSPDRVTQYF. The CDR3 DNA reads TGTGCCAGCTCACCCGACAGGGTTACGCAGTATTTT. The chain couples TRBV18 to TRBJ2-3, with 7 bases fitting TRBD1. The CDR3 covers 12 residues. From germline, CDR1 is KGHSH and CDR2 LQKENI. J lost 8 bases, V lost 3 bases, and 2 bases had no gene match.

V usage is TRBV11-3 and J usage is TRBJ2-3; 8 bases are a match to TRBD2. CDR1 and CDR2 from the germline V gene are SGHNT and YENEEA. The CDR3 covers 14 residues. Losses at the gene ends were 5 bases for V and 2 bases for J; bases not matched to a gene: 3. The CDR3 protein is CASSIGGATDTQYF. The CDR3 bases are TGTGCCAGCAGCATCGGGGGGGCCACAGATACGCAGTATTTT.

The genes are TRBV5-6 and TRBJ1-6; no reliable D call. V lost 4 bases, J lost 1 base, and 12 bases lay in between. Germline CDR1 is SGHDT and CDR2 is YYEEEE. The CDR3 is made up of 16 amino acids. The CDR3 sequence is CASSHSLGSYNSPLHF. The CDR3 region has the DNA TGTGCCAGCAGCCATTCCCTTGGGTCCTATAATTCACCCCTCCACTTT. Using reference TRBV5-6 and TRBJ1-6 for the parts outside the CDR3, the full variable domain is DAGVTQSPTHLIKTRGQQVTLRCSPKSGHDTVSWYQQALGQGPQFIFQYYEEEERQRGNFPDRFSGHQFPNYSSELNVNALLLGDSALYLCASSHSLGSYNSPLHFGNGTRLTVT.

In this sample, this clone turned up once. The chain joins TRBV11-2 to TRBJ2-2; no clear D gene. This CDR3 has 14 residues. Trimming stripped 0 bases from V and 6 bases from J, with 8 bases between. CDR1 and CDR2 (germline): SGHAT, FQNNGV. For the CDR3, the DNA is TGTGCCAGCAGCTTAGATTTGGTCTCCGGGGAGCTGTTTTTT. The encoded protein is CASSLDLVSGELFF. Variable domain in full (rest from reference TRBV11-2 and TRBJ2-2): EAGVAQSPRYKIIEKRQSVAFWCNPISGHATLYWYQQILGQGPKLLIQFQNNGVVDDSQLPKDRFSAERLKGVDSTLKIQPAKLEDSAVYLCASSLDLVSGELFFGEGSRLTVL.

V and J are TRBV19 and TRBJ2-7, with 9 bases fitting TRBD2. The CDR3 loop spans 14 amino acids. Germline V gene sequence: CDR1 LNHDA, CDR2 SQIVND (reference sequence). Trimming removed 3 bases from V and 4 bases from J; junction bases left unmatched: 4. CDR3 region: CASSMSSGGYEQYF. CDR3 bases: TGTGCCAGTAGTATGAGTAGCGGGGGATACGAGCAGTACTTC.

Written as DNA, the CDR3 is TGTGCCAGCAGCTTAGGACAGTATAATGAAAAACTGTTTTTT. It translates to CASSLGQYNEKLFF. V usage is TRBV7-2 and J usage is TRBJ1-4, with D tentatively TRBD1 (5 bases). V shed 1 base and J shed 4 bases, with 7 bases lying between them. The germline CDR1 and CDR2 sequences are SGHTA and FQGNSA. The CDR3 runs 14 residues.

This clone was observed a few times. The V gene is TRBV29-1, the J gene TRBJ2-3, with 10 bases matching TRBD1. Germline CDR1 reads SQVTM; CDR2 reads ANQGSEA. V gave up 7 bases and J gave up 3 bases; unmatched junction bases: 19. The CDR3 has 18 residues. The chain's CDR3 is CSAYTGTGVAGGTDTQYF. The CDR3 DNA reads as TGCAGCGCGTACACCGGGACAGGGGTCGCCGGGGGAACAGATACGCAGTATTTT.